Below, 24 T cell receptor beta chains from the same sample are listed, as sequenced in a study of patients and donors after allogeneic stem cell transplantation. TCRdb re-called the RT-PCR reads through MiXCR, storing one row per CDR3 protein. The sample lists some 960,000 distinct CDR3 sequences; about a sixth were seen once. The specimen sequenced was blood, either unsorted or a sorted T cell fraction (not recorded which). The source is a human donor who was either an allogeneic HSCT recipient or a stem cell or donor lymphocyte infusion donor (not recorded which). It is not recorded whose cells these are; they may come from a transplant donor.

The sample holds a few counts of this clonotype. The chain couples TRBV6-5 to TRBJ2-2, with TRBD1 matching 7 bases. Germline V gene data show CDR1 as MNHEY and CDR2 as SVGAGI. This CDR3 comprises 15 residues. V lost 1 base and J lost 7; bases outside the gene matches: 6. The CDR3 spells CASSYFDRAGGELFF. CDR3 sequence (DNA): TGTGCCAGCAGTTACTTCGACAGGGCAGGCGGGGAGCTGTTTTTT.

CDR3 region: CASSRSARTGASMADTQYF. The CDR3 DNA reads as TGTGCCAGCAGTCGTTCTGCGCGGACAGGGGCAAGTATGGCAGATACGCAGTATTTT. V usage is TRBV4-2 and J usage is TRBJ2-3, with TRBD1 matching 9 bases. Looked up from germline, CDR1 is LGHNA and CDR2 is YNFKEQ. Germline trimming cut 6 bases from V and 4 bases from J; bases unmatched to any gene: 20. The CDR3 length is 19 residues.

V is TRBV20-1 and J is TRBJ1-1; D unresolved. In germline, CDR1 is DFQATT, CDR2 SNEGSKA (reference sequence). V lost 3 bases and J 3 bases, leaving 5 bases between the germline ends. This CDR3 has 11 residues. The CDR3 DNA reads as TGCAGTGCTAGTCTCGACACTGAAGCTTTCTTT. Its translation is CSASLDTEAFF.

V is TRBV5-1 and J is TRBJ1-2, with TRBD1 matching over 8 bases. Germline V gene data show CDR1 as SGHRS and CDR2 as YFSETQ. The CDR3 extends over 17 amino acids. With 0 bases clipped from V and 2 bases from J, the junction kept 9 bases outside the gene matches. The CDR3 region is CASSLVQGARPNYGYTF. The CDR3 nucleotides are TGCGCCAGCAGCTTGGTGCAGGGGGCGCGTCCAAACTATGGCTACACCTTC.

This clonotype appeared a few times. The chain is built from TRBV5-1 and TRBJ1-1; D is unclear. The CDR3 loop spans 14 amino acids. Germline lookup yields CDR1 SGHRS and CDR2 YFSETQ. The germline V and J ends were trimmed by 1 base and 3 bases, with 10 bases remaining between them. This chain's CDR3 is CASSLPKGDTEAFF. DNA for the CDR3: TGCGCCAGCAGCTTGCCCAAGGGAGACACTGAAGCTTTCTTT.

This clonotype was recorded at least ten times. As DNA, the CDR3 is TGCGCCAGCAGCTTCGGGACGGGGCAAGAGACCCAGTACTTC. Translated: CASSFGTGQETQYF. The chain carries TRBV5-1 and TRBJ2-5; either TRBD1 or TRBD2 may fit D (5 bases each). Between the trimmed V and J ends, which lost 2 bases and 2 bases, there was a span of 10 bases. The CDR3 has 14 residues. The germline V gene encodes CDR1 SGHRS and CDR2 YFSETQ. Drawing the rest from reference TRBV5-1 and TRBJ2-5, the complete variable domain is KAGVTQTPRYLIKTRGQQVTLSCSPISGHRSVSWYQQTPGQGLQFLFEYFSETQRNKGNFPGRFSGRQFSNSRSEMNVSTLELGDSALYLCASSFGTGQETQYFGPGTRLLVL.

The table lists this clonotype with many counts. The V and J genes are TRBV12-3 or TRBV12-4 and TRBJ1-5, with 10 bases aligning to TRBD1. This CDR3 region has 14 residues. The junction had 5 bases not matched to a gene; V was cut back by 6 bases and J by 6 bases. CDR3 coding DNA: TGTGCCAGCAGCAGACAGGGGGCAGGTCAGCCCCAGCATTTT. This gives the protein CASSRQGAGQPQHF.

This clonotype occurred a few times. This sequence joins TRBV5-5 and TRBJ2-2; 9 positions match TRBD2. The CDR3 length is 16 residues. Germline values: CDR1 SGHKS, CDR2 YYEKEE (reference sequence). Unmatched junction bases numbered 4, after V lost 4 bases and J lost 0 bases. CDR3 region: CASSPSSGANTGELFF. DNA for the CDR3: TGTGCCAGCAGCCCCTCTAGCGGGGCGAACACCGGGGAGCTGTTTTTT.

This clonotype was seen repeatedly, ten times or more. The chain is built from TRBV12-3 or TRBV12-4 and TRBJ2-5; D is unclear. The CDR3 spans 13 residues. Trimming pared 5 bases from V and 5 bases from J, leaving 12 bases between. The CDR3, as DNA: TGTGCCAGCAGTCTTTACCGTCGGGAGACCCAGTACTTC. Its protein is CASSLYRRETQYF.

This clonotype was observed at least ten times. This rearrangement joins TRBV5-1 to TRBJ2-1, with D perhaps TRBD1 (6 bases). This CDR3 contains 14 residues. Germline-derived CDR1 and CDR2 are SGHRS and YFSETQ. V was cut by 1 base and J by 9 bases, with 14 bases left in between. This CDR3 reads CASSLSLGAGEQFF. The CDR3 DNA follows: TGCGCCAGCAGCTTGAGTCTGGGGGCAGGTGAGCAGTTCTTC.

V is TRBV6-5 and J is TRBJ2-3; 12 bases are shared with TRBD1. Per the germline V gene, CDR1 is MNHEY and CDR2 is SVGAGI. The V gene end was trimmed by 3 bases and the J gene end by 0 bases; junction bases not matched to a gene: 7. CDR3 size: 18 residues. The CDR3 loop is CASSYPGTGGESTDTQYF. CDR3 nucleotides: TGTGCCAGCAGTTATCCCGGGACAGGGGGCGAGAGCACAGATACGCAGTATTTT.

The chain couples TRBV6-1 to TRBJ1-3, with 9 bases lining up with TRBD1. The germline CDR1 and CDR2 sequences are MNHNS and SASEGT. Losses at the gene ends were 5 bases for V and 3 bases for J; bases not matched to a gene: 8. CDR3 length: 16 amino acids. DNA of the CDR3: TGTGCCAGCAGTACTCCGACAGGGGGTGGTGGAAACACCATATATTTT. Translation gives CASSTPTGGGGNTIYF.

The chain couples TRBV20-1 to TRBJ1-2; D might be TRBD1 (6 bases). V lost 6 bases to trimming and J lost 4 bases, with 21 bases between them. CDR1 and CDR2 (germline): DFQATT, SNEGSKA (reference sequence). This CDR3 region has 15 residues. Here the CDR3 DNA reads TGCAGTGCCCGAAAAGACAGGCCCGGGGGCTATGGCTACACCTTC. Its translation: CSARKDRPGGYGYTF.

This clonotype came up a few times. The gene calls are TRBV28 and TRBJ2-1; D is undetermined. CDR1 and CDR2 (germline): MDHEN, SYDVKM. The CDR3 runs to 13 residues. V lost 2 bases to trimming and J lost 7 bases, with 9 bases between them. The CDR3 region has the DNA TGTGCCAGCAGTTTACTACCGAGTAATGAGCAGTTCTTC. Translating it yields CASSLLPSNEQFF.

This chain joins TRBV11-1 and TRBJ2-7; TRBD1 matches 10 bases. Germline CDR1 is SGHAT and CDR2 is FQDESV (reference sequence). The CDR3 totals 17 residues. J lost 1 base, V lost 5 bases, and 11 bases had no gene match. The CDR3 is CASSTSSWTGGSYEQYF. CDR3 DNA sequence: TGTGCCAGCAGCACCTCCAGCTGGACAGGGGGGTCCTACGAGCAGTACTTC. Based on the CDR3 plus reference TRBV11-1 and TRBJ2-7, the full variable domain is EAEVAQSPRYKITEKSQAVAFWCDPISGHATLYWYRQILGQGPELLVQFQDESVVDDSQLPKDRFSAERLKGVDSTLKIQPAELGDSAMYLCASSTSSWTGGSYEQYFGPGTRLTVT.

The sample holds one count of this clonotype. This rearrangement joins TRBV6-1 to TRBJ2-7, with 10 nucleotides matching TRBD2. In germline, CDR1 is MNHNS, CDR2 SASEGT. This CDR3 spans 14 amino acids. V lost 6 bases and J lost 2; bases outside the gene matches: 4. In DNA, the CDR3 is TGTGCCAGCAGACCAGCGGGGGGGACCTACGAGCAGTACTTC. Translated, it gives CASRPAGGTYEQYF.

In DNA form, the CDR3 reads TGCGCCAGCAGCCGGGACAGAAAAAACTATGGCTACACCTTC. Translated: CASSRDRKNYGYTF. The V and J genes are TRBV5-1 and TRBJ1-2; 7 bases line up with TRBD1. V shed 4 bases, J shed 2 bases, and the junction held 5 bases outside the gene matches. The CDR3 length is 14 residues. CDR1 SGHRS and CDR2 YFSETQ come from the germline V gene. Together with reference TRBV5-1 and TRBJ1-2, the CDR3 gives the full variable domain: KAGVTQTPRYLIKTRGQQVTLSCSPISGHRSVSWYQQTPGQGLQFLFEYFSETQRNKGNFPGRFSGRQFSNSRSEMNVSTLELGDSALYLCASSRDRKNYGYTFGSGTRLTVV.

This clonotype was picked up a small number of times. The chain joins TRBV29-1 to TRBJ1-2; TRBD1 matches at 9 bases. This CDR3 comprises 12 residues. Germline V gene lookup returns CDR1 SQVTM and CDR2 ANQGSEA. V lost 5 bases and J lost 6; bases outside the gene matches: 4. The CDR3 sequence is CSVPQGANGYTF. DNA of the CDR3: TGCAGCGTTCCACAGGGGGCAAATGGCTACACCTTC.

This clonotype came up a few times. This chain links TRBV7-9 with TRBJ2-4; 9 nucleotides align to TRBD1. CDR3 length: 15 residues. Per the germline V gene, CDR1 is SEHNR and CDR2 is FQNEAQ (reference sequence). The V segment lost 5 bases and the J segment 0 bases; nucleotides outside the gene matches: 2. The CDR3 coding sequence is TGTGCCAGCAGCACGGACAGGGGAGCCAAAAACATTCAGTACTTC. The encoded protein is CASSTDRGAKNIQYF.

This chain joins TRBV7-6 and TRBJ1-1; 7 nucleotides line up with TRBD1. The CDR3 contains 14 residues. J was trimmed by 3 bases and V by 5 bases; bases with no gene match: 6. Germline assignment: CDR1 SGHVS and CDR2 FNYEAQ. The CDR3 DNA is TGTGCCAGCAGCGAACAGGGGTGGGACACTGAAGCTTTCTTT. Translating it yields CASSEQGWDTEAFF.

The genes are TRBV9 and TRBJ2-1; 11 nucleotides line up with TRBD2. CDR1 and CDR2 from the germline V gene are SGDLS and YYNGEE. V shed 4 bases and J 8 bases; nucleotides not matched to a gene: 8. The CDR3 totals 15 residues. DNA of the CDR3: TGTGCCAGCAGCTTTAGCGGGAGGGCCACCTATGAGCAGTTCTTC. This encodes CASSFSGRATYEQFF.

The CDR3 loop reads CSVLGVGGTF. The CDR3 coding sequence is TGCAGTGTGTTAGGGGTCGGAGGCACCTTC. The chain has TRBV20-1 and TRBJ1-2, with D possibly matching TRBD1 (5 bases). CDR1 and CDR2 (germline): DFQATT, SNEGSKA (reference sequence). The CDR3 sequence is 10 residues long. V lost 7 bases, J lost 13 bases, and 16 bases lay in between.

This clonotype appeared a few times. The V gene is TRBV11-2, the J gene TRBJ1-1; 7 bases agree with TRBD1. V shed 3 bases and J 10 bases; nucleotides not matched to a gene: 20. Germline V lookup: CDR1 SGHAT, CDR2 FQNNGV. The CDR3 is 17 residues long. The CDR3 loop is CASSLEQTGRRSQGAFF. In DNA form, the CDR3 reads TGTGCCAGCAGCTTGGAACAGACAGGGAGGAGGTCCCAGGGAGCTTTCTTT.

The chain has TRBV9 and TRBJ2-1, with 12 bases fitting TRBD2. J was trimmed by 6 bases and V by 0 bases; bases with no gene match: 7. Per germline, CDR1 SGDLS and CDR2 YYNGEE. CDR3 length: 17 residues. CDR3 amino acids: CASSVVASGRALNEQFF. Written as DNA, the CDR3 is TGTGCCAGCAGCGTAGTGGCTAGCGGGAGGGCCCTCAATGAGCAGTTCTTC.